Presented here are 27 T cell receptor beta chains from one specimen sequenced in a study of shared clonotypes between healthy human individuals. The protocol was immunoSEQ multiplex PCR, while the TCRdb copy is restricted to in-frame clones and leaves out a portion. The repertoire holds fewer than 650,000 clones, with 76% as singletons. Sequenced: PBMCs. The receptors stem from a woman in her forties in good health. Some clones in this sample may be carry-over from other donors' samples.

The chain has TRBV11-2 and TRBJ1-3; no reliable D call. The V end was cut by 5 bases, the J end by 3 bases, with 11 bases between. The CDR3 length is 14 residues. The germline CDR1 and CDR2 sequences are SGHAT and FQNNGV. The CDR3 sequence: CASSHPGGGNTIYF. The CDR3 nucleotides are TGTGCCAGCAGCCATCCGGGCGGTGGAAACACCATATATTTT.

The chain employs TRBV5-4 and TRBJ1-3; D may be TRBD1 (5 bases). V gave up 4 bases and J gave up 7 bases, with 9 bases separating them. Germline V gene sequence: CDR1 SGHNT, CDR2 YYREEE (reference sequence). This CDR3 comprises 12 residues. The CDR3 coding sequence is TGTGCCAGCAGCATCGACAGTAACACCATATATTTT. It is translated as CASSIDSNTIYF.

This CDR3 is CASSLGARAGWEETQYF. CDR3 nucleotide sequence: TGTGCCAGCAGCTTAGGCGCCAGGGCGGGTTGGGAAGAGACCCAGTACTTC. This chain uses TRBV11-2 with TRBJ2-5; D may correspond to TRBD1 or TRBD2 (5 bases each). This CDR3 region has 17 residues. V was shortened by 1 base and J by 3 bases, with 18 bases between the two germline ends. Germline CDR1 SGHAT, CDR2 FQNNGV.

A single count supports this clone. The V gene is TRBV7-6, the J gene TRBJ2-7, with 10 positions matching TRBD1. Germline lookup yields CDR1 SGHVS and CDR2 FNYEAQ. There are 14 residues in the CDR3. Trimming cost V 4 bases and J 6 bases; bases outside gene matches: 6. This chain's CDR3 is CASSSGTGDFEQYF. Here the CDR3 DNA reads TGTGCCAGCAGCTCCGGGACAGGGGATTTCGAGCAGTACTTC.

On this clone: A read error may be the cause here, since a much bigger clone is one base away. The chain is built from TRBV18 and TRBJ1-4; D may be TRBD1 (5 bases). The V gene lost 1 base and the J gene lost 7 bases, with 13 bases spanning the gap. The CDR3 contains 15 residues. Germline CDR1 KGHSH, CDR2 LQKENI. CDR3 sequence (DNA): TGTGCCAGCTCACCACAGGGGACTTCAAGTGAAAAACTGTTTTTT. Its translation: CASSPQGTSSEKLFF.

The chain couples TRBV5-1 to TRBJ2-2; 7 positions match TRBD2. Trimming removed 3 bases from V and 5 bases from J; junction bases left unmatched: 10. The CDR3 runs to 16 residues. Germline-derived CDR1 and CDR2 are SGHRS and YFSETQ. The CDR3 region is CASSSRPREWTGELFF. CDR3 bases: TGCGCCAGCAGCTCCCGTCCGCGGGAGTGGACCGGGGAGCTGTTTTTT.

On this clone: The identical CDR3 is also encoded by other nucleotide sequences in the sample. The V and J genes are TRBV5-1 and TRBJ2-7; D gene unclear. The V gene's germline CDR1 is SGHRS and CDR2 YFSETQ. V gave up 0 bases and J gave up 3 bases, with 7 bases separating them. The CDR3 runs to 13 residues. CDR3 sequence reads: CASSLEVSYEQYF. The CDR3 DNA follows: TGCGCCAGCAGCTTGGAAGTCAGCTACGAGCAGTACTTC.

This sequence joins TRBV10-3 and TRBJ1-4; the D gene is possibly TRBD1 (6 bases). Trimming removed 5 bases from V and 7 bases from J, with 14 bases in between. There are 14 residues in the CDR3. Germline lookup yields CDR1 ENHRY and CDR2 SYGVKD. The CDR3 region has the DNA TGTGCCATCAGTAGTACAGGGTTCGGTGAAAAACTGTTTTTT. Amino acids: CAISSTGFGEKLFF.

V gene TRBV7-2 combines with J gene TRBJ2-2; D remains ambiguous. This CDR3 has 13 residues. Trimming removed 4 bases at V and 5 bases at J, with 8 bases between. Germline V gene data show CDR1 as SGHTA and CDR2 as FQGNSA. The CDR3 loop is CASSWILTGELFF. The CDR3, as DNA: TGTGCCAGCAGCTGGATCCTAACCGGGGAGCTGTTTTTT.

For the CDR3, the DNA is TGTGCCAGCAGCTTAGTAGCGGACTCCTACAATGAGCAGTTCTTC. This encodes CASSLVADSYNEQFF. The gene calls are TRBV7-2 and TRBJ2-1, with a weak D call TRBD2 (6 bases). Looked up from germline, CDR1 is SGHTA and CDR2 is FQGNSA. CDR3 size: 15 residues. V lost 1 base and J lost 0, with 7 bases in between.

The chain employs TRBV5-6 and TRBJ2-6; no reliable D call. The CDR3 runs to 14 residues. Germline values: CDR1 SGHDT, CDR2 YYEEEE. V gave up 5 bases and J gave up 1 base, with 7 bases separating them. Here the CDR3 DNA reads TGTGCCAGCAGGGGGTTATCTGGGGCCAACGTCCTGACTTTC. Translated, it gives CASRGLSGANVLTF.

The V and J genes are TRBV5-1 and TRBJ2-2, with 8 bases fitting TRBD1. Germline V lookup: CDR1 SGHRS, CDR2 YFSETQ. The CDR3 contains 15 residues. J lost 5 bases, V lost 0 bases, and 3 bases had no gene match. The DNA of the CDR3 is TGCGCCAGCAGCTTGGCCGGGACAGGTACCGGGGAGCTGTTTTTT. It yields the protein CASSLAGTGTGELFF.

This chain connects TRBV19 to TRBJ2-2; D call uncertain. V lost 3 bases and J 5 bases, leaving 7 bases between the germline ends. The CDR3 contains 13 residues. Germline loops: CDR1 LNHDA, CDR2 SQIVND (reference sequence). In DNA form, the CDR3 reads TGTGCCAGTAGTATGCGGCTAACCGGGGAGCTGTTTTTT. Residues: CASSMRLTGELFF.

The chain employs TRBV18 and TRBJ1-1; D gene ambiguous. The CDR3 contains 13 residues. Germline CDR1 is KGHSH and CDR2 is LQKENI. V was pared by 5 bases and J by 7 bases, with 14 bases between. The CDR3 spells CASSATWGDEAFF. The CDR3 nucleotides are TGTGCCAGCTCAGCCACGTGGGGAGATGAAGCTTTCTTT.

Written as DNA, the CDR3 is TGTGCCAGCAGCCCCGGGAGGAATGAAAAACTGTTTTTT. Translating gives CASSPGRNEKLFF. The chain recombines TRBV28 with TRBJ1-4, with unresolved D. The CDR3 is made up of 13 amino acids. Germline V CDR1 and CDR2: MDHEN, SYDVKM. Trimming left V 6 bases short and J 5 bases short, with 10 bases between.

This chain joins TRBV6-6 and TRBJ2-6; either TRBD1 or TRBD2 may fit D (5 bases each). CDR1 and CDR2 (germline): MNHNY, SVGAGI (reference sequence). The CDR3 runs to 16 residues. V gave up 8 bases and J gave up 2 bases, with 16 bases separating them. In DNA, the CDR3 is TGTGCCAGCGCGAGGGGCTCCTCCACTGGGGCCAACGTCCTGACTTTC. This encodes CASARGSSTGANVLTF.

The chain combines TRBV10-3 with TRBJ2-3; no clear D. The CDR3 spans 13 residues. V gave up 6 bases and J gave up 2 bases, with 9 bases separating them. Germline V gives CDR1 ENHRY, CDR2 SYGVKD. CDR3 in amino acids: CAIRVSDTDTQYF. The CDR3 nucleotides read TGTGCCATCAGGGTTTCCGACACAGATACGCAGTATTTT.

The gene calls are TRBV19 and TRBJ2-7; TRBD2 matches at 7 bases. This CDR3 spans 19 amino acids. V gave up 10 bases and J gave up 3 bases; unmatched junction bases: 27. The germline V gene has CDR1 LNHDA and CDR2 SQIVND (reference sequence). CDR3 sequence reads: CANNKPWGGEEDTSYEQYF. CDR3 bases: TGTGCCAATAACAAACCGTGGGGAGGGGAGGAAGATACAAGCTACGAGCAGTACTTC. Looking up the rest from reference TRBV19 and TRBJ2-7 gives the full variable domain: DGGITQSPKYLFRKEGQNVTLSCEQNLNHDAMYWYRQDPGQGLRLIYYSQIVNDFQKGDIAEGYSVSREKKESFPLTVTSAQKNPTAFYLCANNKPWGGEEDTSYEQYFGPGTRLTVT.

The genes are TRBV19 and TRBJ2-1; D possibly matches TRBD1 or TRBD2 (6 bases each). Between the trimmed V and J ends, which lost 4 bases and 8 bases, there was a span of 9 bases. Germline V gives CDR1 LNHDA, CDR2 SQIVND (reference sequence). The CDR3 runs to 12 residues. The CDR3 reads CASSTGADEQFF. CDR3 DNA sequence: TGTGCCAGTAGTACGGGGGCTGATGAGCAGTTCTTC.

This clone was seen more than once but under ten times. This probably arose from a read error, given a far larger clone one base away. Other DNA sequences from this sample encode an identical CDR3 as well. This chain joins TRBV9 and TRBJ2-7; 9 bases line up with TRBD1. The CDR3 is 15 residues long. Germline V gene data show CDR1 as SGDLS and CDR2 as YYNGEE. Trimming at V came to 0 bases and at J to 1 base, leaving 2 bases not matched to a gene. For the CDR3, the DNA is TGTGCCAGCAGCGTAGAGGGGACAGGGTCCTACGAGCAGTACTTC. This sequence encodes CASSVEGTGSYEQYF.

There are a few counts of this clone. The V gene is TRBV5-1, the J gene TRBJ2-7; 9 bases line up with TRBD2. Losses at the gene ends were 0 bases for V and 7 bases for J; bases not matched to a gene: 5. This CDR3 has 14 residues. Germline V gene sequence: CDR1 SGHRS, CDR2 YFSETQ. CDR3 DNA sequence: TGCGCCAGCAGCTTGGCTAGCGGGATAGGAGAGCAGTACTTC. Encoded protein: CASSLASGIGEQYF.

V and J are TRBV18 and TRBJ1-2; D ambiguous. This CDR3 is 14 amino acids long. CDR1 and CDR2 (germline): KGHSH, LQKENI. Trimming took off 3 bases at V and 3 bases at J, with 11 bases between the two ends. As DNA, the CDR3 is TGTGCCAGCTCACCCGGGTCTCTGGACTATGGCTACACCTTC. This codes for CASSPGSLDYGYTF.

In this sample, this clone turned up many times. The chain employs TRBV7-2 and TRBJ1-5, with D perhaps matching TRBD1 (6 bases). The ends were cut back, 3 bases at V and 8 bases at J, with 14 bases in the middle. CDR1 SGHTA and CDR2 FQGNSA come from the germline V gene. There are 14 residues in the CDR3. The CDR3 DNA reads TGTGCCAGCAGCTTGTCCCGGGACATTGAGCCCCAGCATTTT. This encodes CASSLSRDIEPQHF.

The rearrangement joins TRBV5-4 to TRBJ2-2; 8 positions match TRBD2. Germline CDR1 is SGHNT and CDR2 is YYREEE (reference sequence). CDR3 length: 14 residues. With 4 bases clipped from V and 8 bases from J, the junction kept 7 bases outside the gene matches. In nucleotides, the CDR3 is TGTGCCAGCAGCCTTCAGACTAGCGCTGGGGAGCTGTTTTTT. It encodes CASSLQTSAGELFF.

The chain links TRBV7-9 to TRBJ2-3; unclear D gene. V gave up 6 bases and J gave up 2 bases, with 9 bases separating them. The CDR3 is 13 amino acids. CDR1 is SEHNR, CDR2 FQNEAQ, per germline (reference sequence). The CDR3 nucleotides are TGTGCCAGCAGAGTAGGCGACACAGATACGCAGTATTTT. Its translation is CASRVGDTDTQYF. Full variable domain (missing parts from reference TRBV7-9 and TRBJ2-3): DTGVSQNPRHKITKRGQNVTFRCDPISEHNRLYWYRQTLGQGPEFLTYFQNEAQLEKSRLLSDRFSAERPKGSFSTLEIQRTEQGDSAMYLCASRVGDTDTQYFGPGTRLTVL.

The rearrangement joins TRBV4-1 to TRBJ2-7; 10 positions agree with TRBD1. V trimming: 6 bases; J trimming: 3 bases; junction bases outside the gene matches: 5. The CDR3 is 14 amino acids. Per the germline V gene, CDR1 is MGHRA and CDR2 is YSYEKL. This chain's CDR3 is CASSSGTGDYEQYF. In nucleotides, the CDR3 is TGCGCCAGCAGTTCCGGGACAGGGGACTACGAGCAGTACTTC.

This chain's CDR3 is CASSPLTLTSGRADTQYF. DNA for the CDR3: TGCGCCAGCAGCCCCCTAACCCTTACTAGCGGGAGAGCAGATACGCAGTATTTT. V gene TRBV4-1 combines with J gene TRBJ2-3; 11 bases are shared with TRBD2. Per germline, CDR1 MGHRA and CDR2 YSYEKL. The CDR3 is 18 amino acids. V shed 4 bases and J 4 bases; nucleotides not matched to a gene: 13.